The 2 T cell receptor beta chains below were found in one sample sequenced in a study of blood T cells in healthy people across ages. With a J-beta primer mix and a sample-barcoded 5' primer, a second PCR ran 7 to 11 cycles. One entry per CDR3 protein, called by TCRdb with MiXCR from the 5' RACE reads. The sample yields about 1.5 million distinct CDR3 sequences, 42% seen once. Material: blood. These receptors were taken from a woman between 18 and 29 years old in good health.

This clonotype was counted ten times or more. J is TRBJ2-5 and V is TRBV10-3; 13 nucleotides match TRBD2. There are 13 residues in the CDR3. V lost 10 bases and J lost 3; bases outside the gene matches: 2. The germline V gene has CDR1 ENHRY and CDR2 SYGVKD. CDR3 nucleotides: TGTGCCACCGGACTAGCGGGAGAAGAGACCCAGTACTTC. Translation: CATGLAGEETQYF.

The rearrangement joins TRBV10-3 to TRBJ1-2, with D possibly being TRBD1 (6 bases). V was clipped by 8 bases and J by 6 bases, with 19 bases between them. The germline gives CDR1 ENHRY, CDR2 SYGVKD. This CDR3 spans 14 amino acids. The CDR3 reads CAIGKQGDSNGYTF. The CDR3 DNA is TGTGCCATCGGGAAACAGGGTGATTCGAATGGCTACACCTTC.